The 21 T cell receptor beta chains below come from one sample, sequenced in a study of Graves' ophthalmopathy and Graves' hyperthyroidism. Researchers took RNA transcripts and amplified TCR beta CDR3 regions from them. Following a first-round RT-PCR that used HTBI primers, a second-round multiplex PCR was carried out. TCRdb fed the multiplex PCR reads into MiXCR, producing one record per CDR3 protein. The top ten hold over 8.5% of the sample, which has about 1.2 million distinct CDR3 sequences, 36% seen once. The sample comprised peripheral blood or thyroid tissue (not recorded which). The receptors here all came from an adult man with Graves' hyperthyroidism.

This clonotype was picked up many times. J is TRBJ2-7 and V is TRBV5-1; possibly TRBD1 or TRBD2 for D (5 bases each). Per the germline V gene, CDR1 is SGHRS and CDR2 is YFSETQ. This CDR3 comprises 14 residues. Between the trimmed V and J ends, which lost 6 bases and 0 bases, there was a span of 13 bases. In DNA form, the CDR3 reads TGCGCCAGCAACCGAGGGACGAGCTCCTACGAGCAGTACTTC. It codes for CASNRGTSSYEQYF.

The chain uses TRBV6-6 and TRBJ1-6; 7 bases fit TRBD1. This CDR3 spans 17 amino acids. Trimming took 6 bases from V and 3 from J; bases not matched to a gene: 11. Per the germline V gene, CDR1 is MNHNY and CDR2 is SVGAGI (reference sequence). The chain's CDR3 is CASRSRQGGIYNSPLHF. The CDR3 DNA reads as TGTGCCAGCAGAAGCCGACAGGGAGGGATCTATAATTCACCCCTCCACTTT.

The chain combines TRBV6-5 with TRBJ2-5; D is ambiguous. CDR3 size: 14 residues. Germline CDR1 and CDR2: MNHEY and SVGAGI. Deletions cut 2 bases from V and 2 bases from J, with 9 bases between. For the CDR3, the DNA is TGTGCCAGCAGTTACGGGCCAGGTCAAGAGACCCAGTACTTC. The encoded protein is CASSYGPGQETQYF.

The chain has TRBV5-1 and TRBJ1-1; 9 bases agree with TRBD1. Germline assignment: CDR1 SGHRS and CDR2 YFSETQ. Trimming at V came to 4 bases and at J to 4 bases, leaving 5 bases not matched to a gene. The CDR3 is 14 residues long. CDR3 amino acids: CASSTGQGSTEAFF. CDR3 sequence (DNA): TGCGCCAGCAGCACCGGACAGGGGAGCACTGAAGCTTTCTTT.

V and J are TRBV10-3 and TRBJ2-2, with 8 bases lining up with TRBD1. Germline-derived CDR1 and CDR2 are ENHRY and SYGVKD. Unmatched junction bases numbered 18, after V lost 7 bases and J lost 5 bases. The length of the CDR3 is 18 residues. The CDR3: CAIKDRHRQGRWTGELFF. The CDR3 DNA sequence: TGTGCCATCAAAGACCGGCACCGACAGGGGCGCTGGACCGGGGAGCTGTTTTTT.

This clonotype was observed a few times. CDR3 sequence: CASSLPGQQNRGMNTEAFF. The CDR3 DNA is TGCGCCAGCAGCCTACCGGGACAGCAAAACCGAGGAATGAACACTGAAGCTTTCTTT. The chain employs TRBV4-3 and TRBJ1-1; 7 bases map to TRBD1. The V and J ends lost 4 bases and 0 bases, in that order; junction bases with no gene match: 17. CDR3 length equals 19 residues. Germline CDR1 and CDR2: LGHNA and YSLEER.

This clonotype was recorded at least ten times. V is TRBV7-2 and J is TRBJ2-7; TRBD2 matches at 12 bases. Germline CDR1 is SGHTA and CDR2 is FQGNSA. CDR3 size: 15 residues. V shed 3 bases, J shed 2 bases, and the junction held 2 bases outside the gene matches. The CDR3 sequence is CASSFGLAGPYEQYF. For the CDR3, the DNA is TGTGCCAGCAGCTTTGGACTAGCGGGGCCCTACGAGCAGTACTTC.

This chain connects TRBV15 to TRBJ1-2; 7 positions match TRBD1. Germline lookup yields CDR1 LNHNV and CDR2 YYDKDF (reference sequence). The CDR3 sequence is 14 residues long. J gave up 4 bases and V 3 bases, and 5 bases lay outside the gene matches. CDR3 in DNA: TGTGCCACCAGCAGCTTAGAGGGGGCCTATGGCTACACCTTC. Amino acids: CATSSLEGAYGYTF. Complete variable domain (other parts from reference TRBV15 and TRBJ1-2): DAMVIQNPRYQVTQFGKPVTLSCSQTLNHNVMYWYQQKSSQAPKLLFHYYDKDFNNEADTPDNFQSRRPNTSFCFLDIRSPGLGDTAMYLCATSSLEGAYGYTFGSGTRLTVV.

This clonotype showed up many times. The rearrangement uses TRBV10-3 and TRBJ2-2; 7 positions agree with TRBD1. This CDR3 is 13 amino acids long. Trimming cost V 4 bases and J 14 bases; bases outside gene matches: 10. CDR1 and CDR2 (germline): ENHRY, SYGVKD. The CDR3 loop reads CAISGSGTDSLFF. DNA of the CDR3: TGTGCCATCAGTGGATCCGGGACAGACTCTCTGTTTTTT.

This chain links TRBV12-3 or TRBV12-4 with TRBJ2-5, with 10 bases lining up with TRBD1. The J segment lost 5 bases and the V segment lost 7 bases, leaving 4 bases of the junction unmatched. The CDR3 consists of 13 residues. The CDR3 sequence: CASTTGQGETQYF. Here the CDR3 DNA reads TGTGCCAGCACCACGGGACAGGGGGAGACCCAGTACTTC.

The J gene is TRBJ2-2, the V gene TRBV9; 8 bases match TRBD1. The germline V gene has CDR1 SGDLS and CDR2 YYNGEE. This CDR3 is built from 15 residues. Trimming took 4 bases from V and 1 from J; bases not matched to a gene: 3. The CDR3 protein is CASSPDRGNTGELFF. In DNA, the CDR3 is TGTGCCAGCAGCCCAGACAGGGGGAACACCGGGGAGCTGTTTTTT.

The chain uses TRBV7-9 and TRBJ2-7; TRBD1 is a possible D gene (5 bases). V shed 5 bases and J shed 2 bases, with 10 bases lying between them. The germline gives CDR1 SEHNR, CDR2 FQNEAQ (reference sequence). The CDR3 sequence is 13 residues long. CDR3 amino acids: CASSATETYEQYF. CDR3 nucleotide sequence: TGTGCCAGCAGCGCGACAGAAACCTACGAGCAGTACTTC.

The table lists this clonotype with a few counts. The chain is built from TRBV19 and TRBJ1-5, with 8 bases aligning to TRBD1. The germline CDR1 and CDR2 sequences are LNHDA and SQIVND (reference sequence). V shed 1 base and J 2 bases; nucleotides not matched to a gene: 10. The CDR3 runs 18 residues. CDR3 sequence (DNA): TGTGCCAGTAGTATAGGGACAGGGATGGGTTCAGGCAATCAGCCCCAGCATTTT. Its translation is CASSIGTGMGSGNQPQHF. The full variable domain, with the rest looked up from reference TRBV19 and TRBJ1-5, is DGGITQSPKYLFRKEGQNVTLSCEQNLNHDAMYWYRQDPGQGLRLIYYSQIVNDFQKGDIAEGYSVSREKKESFPLTVTSAQKNPTAFYLCASSIGTGMGSGNQPQHFGDGTRLSIL.

In the case of this clonotype: Relative to the germline gene, one junction end is altered; a read error may explain this. The gene calls are TRBV5-1 and TRBJ2-7; 8 nucleotides match TRBD1. Germline V gene sequence: CDR1 SGHRS, CDR2 YFSETQ. The CDR3 is 18 residues long. For the CDR3, the DNA is TGCGCCAGCTGCTTAATCCCACCGGGACAGGCGAACTCCTACGAGCAGTACTTC. Protein product: CASCLIPPGQANSYEQYF.

The V and J genes are TRBV11-1 and TRBJ1-5, with 8 bases fitting TRBD1. Germline V gene lookup returns CDR1 SGHAT and CDR2 FQDESV (reference sequence). This CDR3 has 15 amino acids. J lost 5 bases, V lost 5 bases, and 8 bases had no gene match. DNA of the CDR3: TGTGCCAGCAGCCGGACAGGGAGTCTTGATCAGCCCCAGCATTTT. This gives the protein CASSRTGSLDQPQHF.

In the case of this clonotype: Just one base apart from a much larger clone, this may be a read error. The rearrangement joins TRBV29-1 to TRBJ2-5, with a tentative D call TRBD2 (6 bases). The germline gives CDR1 SQVTM, CDR2 ANQGSEA. The CDR3 sequence is 16 residues long. CDR3 in amino acids: CSAESVGGRFQETQYF. CDR3 in DNA: TGCAGCGCTGAAAGCGTCGGGGGACGGTTCCAAGAGACCCAGTACTTC.

This chain joins TRBV18 and TRBJ2-5; a weak D match, TRBD1 (5 bases). CDR1 and CDR2 (germline): KGHSH, LQKENI. CDR3 length: 14 amino acids. V was pared by 3 bases and J by 4 bases, with 12 bases between. CDR3 residues: CASSPQTDLETQYF. The CDR3 nucleotides are TGTGCCAGCTCACCCCAGACAGATCTAGAGACCCAGTACTTC.

V usage is TRBV5-5 and J usage is TRBJ2-7; 10 bases line up with TRBD2. Trimming took 5 bases from V and 0 from J; bases not matched to a gene: 2. The CDR3 runs to 14 residues. Per germline, CDR1 SGHKS and CDR2 YYEKEE (reference sequence). The CDR3 is CASRVAGGSYEQYF. CDR3 bases: TGTGCCAGCAGGGTAGCGGGAGGCTCCTACGAGCAGTACTTC.

This clonotype was seen a handful of times. J is TRBJ1-6 and V is TRBV2; D possibly corresponds to TRBD1 (5 bases). The CDR3 runs 14 residues. The V and J ends lost 10 bases and 9 bases respectively, with 19 bases between them. Germline CDR1 is SNHLY and CDR2 is FYNNEI. The CDR3 region is CANGGGVVGSPLHF. The CDR3 DNA sequence: TGTGCCAACGGGGGTGGGGTTGTCGGTTCACCCCTCCACTTT.

This chain connects TRBV11-2 to TRBJ2-7; maybe TRBD1 (6 bases). The CDR3 has 16 amino acids. V shed 5 bases and J shed 3 bases, with 20 bases lying between them. Germline values: CDR1 SGHAT, CDR2 FQNNGV. The CDR3 DNA reads TGTGCCAGCAGCCCAATAAACAGGGTAGGCGACTACGAGCAGTACTTC. It translates to CASSPINRVGDYEQYF.

This clonotype was seen once. In nucleotides, the CDR3 is TGCAGTGGCCGGGACTTGCTGGTGGATACGCAGTATTTT. It translates to CSGRDLLVDTQYF. The chain has TRBV29-1 and TRBJ2-3, with D maybe TRBD2 (6 bases). Germline V gene lookup returns CDR1 SQVTM and CDR2 ANQGSEA. The CDR3 contains 13 residues.